The 6 T cell receptor beta chains presented below share a single source sample, sequenced in a study of blood T cell repertoires in COVID-19. Sequencing used immunoSEQ multiplex PCR; TCRdb keeps in-frame clones, though not all of them. The data show roughly 400,000 clones, about 88% seen once. Material: PBMCs or T cells enriched from blood (not recorded which). These receptor sequences come from a young woman who had been exposed to COVID-19.

The chain recombines TRBV30 with TRBJ1-4; 9 bases fit TRBD1. Germline trimming cut 4 bases from V and 0 bases from J; bases unmatched to any gene: 12. The CDR3 consists of 18 residues. Looked up from germline, CDR1 is GTSNPN and CDR2 is SVGIG (reference sequence). The CDR3 nucleotides read TGTGCCTGGAACAATGAGGACAGGGGTTGGCCAACTAATGAAAAACTGTTTTTT. Its protein product is CAWNNEDRGWPTNEKLFF.

The J gene is TRBJ1-2, the V gene TRBV28, with D possibly TRBD1 on 6 matching bases. CDR1 MDHEN and CDR2 SYDVKM come from the germline V gene. The CDR3 is 17 amino acids. With 7 bases removed from V and 5 bases from J, the gap between germline ends came to 26 bases. The CDR3 DNA sequence: TGTGCCAGCATCCACCCTCCCGGGACACCCGGCCCTTATGGCTACACCTTC. Protein: CASIHPPGTPGPYGYTF.

Only a few counts were recorded for this clone. The chain couples TRBV18 to TRBJ2-5, with 7 bases aligning to TRBD1. This CDR3 contains 15 residues. The germline gives CDR1 KGHSH, CDR2 LQKENI. The junction had 5 bases not matched to a gene; V was cut back by 1 base and J by 3 bases. The CDR3 sequence is CASSPRYRGEETQYF. CDR3 nucleotide sequence: TGTGCCAGCTCACCACGGTACAGGGGCGAAGAGACCCAGTACTTC.

This sequence joins TRBV5-1 and TRBJ2-5; D might be TRBD2 (6 bases). Germline CDR1 is SGHRS and CDR2 is YFSETQ. Trimming shortened V by 2 bases and J by 4 bases, and 18 bases separated the two germline ends. CDR3 length equals 16 residues. The CDR3 protein is CASSLGWGDVGETQYF. In DNA form, the CDR3 reads TGCGCCAGCAGCTTAGGGTGGGGGGACGTTGGAGAGACCCAGTACTTC.

This clone occurred once. V usage is TRBV5-4 and J usage is TRBJ2-2, with D perhaps TRBD1 (6 bases). CDR3 length: 15 residues. CDR1 and CDR2 (germline): SGHNT, YYREEE (reference sequence). V was cut by 3 bases and J by 3 bases, with 12 bases left in between. The CDR3 reads CASSSGVVDTGELFF. The CDR3, as DNA: TGTGCCAGCAGCTCAGGGGTTGTGGACACCGGGGAGCTGTTTTTT.

The chain links TRBV18 to TRBJ1-2; TRBD1 matches at 9 bases. J gave up 4 bases and V 2 bases, and 5 bases lay outside the gene matches. The CDR3 is 15 amino acids. Germline-derived CDR1 and CDR2 are KGHSH and LQKENI. The CDR3 protein is CASSPKQGAIYGYTF. Here the CDR3 DNA reads TGTGCCAGCTCACCAAAACAGGGGGCCATCTATGGCTACACCTTC.